This record covers a single T cell receptor (beta chain). Trimming removed 5 bases from V and 2 bases from J, with 10 bases in between. The CDR3 runs to 14 residues. The germline V gene has CDR1 MDHEN and CDR2 SYDVKM. This record comes from a study of cytomegalovirus exposure and HLA in healthy donors. PCR used 60 Vbeta primers and 13 Jbeta primers. TCRdb keeps only in-frame clones here, not all; method: immunoSEQ multiplex PCR. The sample records around 160,000 clones, over 60% being singletons. This TCR came from a man aged 35-49 years in good health and CMV-seropositive. The genes are TRBV28 and TRBJ1-5, with D possibly being TRBD1 (5 bases). Sequencing used PBMCs. The DNA for the CDR3 is TGTGCCAGCAGTACCCCGACAGGCAATCAGCCCCAGCATTTT. It codes for CASSTPTGNQPQHF.